Presented here are 10 T cell receptor beta chains from one specimen sequenced in a study of blood T cell repertoires in COVID-19. Assay used: immunoSEQ multiplex PCR; TCRdb lists only in-frame clones, some missing. The sample holds about 46,000 clones; about 87% are singletons and the top ten take roughly 15%. Input material: peripheral blood. These receptors were taken from a human donor in a cohort sampled during active COVID-19.

The rearrangement joins TRBV9 to TRBJ1-2; D is possibly TRBD1 (5 bases). V was shortened by 2 bases and J by 1 base, with 12 bases between the two germline ends. This CDR3 contains 15 residues. Germline V gene lookup returns CDR1 SGDLS and CDR2 YYNGEE. CDR3 in DNA: TGTGCCAGCAGCGTTACCGACAGCCTTAACTATGGCTACACCTTC. Its protein product is CASSVTDSLNYGYTF.

The V and J genes are TRBV19 and TRBJ2-7, with 11 bases identical to TRBD2. CDR3 length: 14 residues. Germline V gene data show CDR1 as LNHDA and CDR2 as SQIVND (reference sequence). The J segment lost 2 bases and the V segment lost 6 bases, leaving 3 bases of the junction unmatched. CDR3 in amino acids: CASSLAGGAYEQYF. DNA of the CDR3: TGTGCCAGTAGCCTAGCGGGAGGAGCCTACGAGCAGTACTTC.

This clone was recorded only once. The chain combines TRBV15 with TRBJ2-7, with 9 bases fitting TRBD1. V lost 0 bases and J lost 3; bases outside the gene matches: 6. Germline V gene sequence: CDR1 LNHNV, CDR2 YYDKDF (reference sequence). The length of the CDR3 is 16 residues. CDR3 amino acids: CATSRDFPGQGYEQYF. The CDR3 DNA is TGTGCCACCAGCAGAGATTTTCCGGGACAGGGCTACGAGCAGTACTTC. The full variable domain, its missing parts supplied by reference TRBV15 and TRBJ2-7, is DAMVIQNPRYQVTQFGKPVTLSCSQTLNHNVMYWYQQKSSQAPKLLFHYYDKDFNNEADTPDNFQSRRPNTSFCFLDIRSPGLGDTAMYLCATSRDFPGQGYEQYFGPGTRLTVT.

The chain combines TRBV19 with TRBJ2-1; D remains unclear. V was cut by 3 bases and J by 7 bases, with 10 bases left in between. The CDR3 totals 13 residues. Per the germline V gene, CDR1 is LNHDA and CDR2 is SQIVND (reference sequence). CDR3 sequence (DNA): TGTGCCAGTAGTATCGGAGATAGAAATGAGCAGTTCTTC. Translated, it gives CASSIGDRNEQFF.

About this clone itself: In the same sample, other DNA sequences code for this CDR3. The chain uses TRBV2 and TRBJ2-7; possibly TRBD2 for D (6 bases). V lost 3 bases to trimming and J lost 7 bases, with 16 bases between them. The CDR3 has 14 residues. The V gene's germline CDR1 is SNHLY and CDR2 FYNNEI. The CDR3 reads CASSDIGGAGEQYF. The CDR3 DNA is TGTGCCAGCAGTGATATTGGAGGGGCGGGTGAGCAGTACTTC. Full variable domain (remainder filled in from reference TRBV2 and TRBJ2-7): EPEVTQTPSHQVTQMGQEVILRCVPISNHLYFYWYRQILGQKVEFLVSFYNNEISEKSEIFDDQFSVERPDGSNFTLKIRSTKLEDSAMYFCASSDIGGAGEQYFGPGTRLTVT.

The chain links TRBV18 to TRBJ1-4; D gene uncertain. The germline V gene has CDR1 KGHSH and CDR2 LQKENI. Trimming stripped 3 bases from V and 6 bases from J, with 14 bases between. This CDR3 has 15 residues. The CDR3 reads CASSPERRADEKLFF. The CDR3 DNA reads TGTGCCAGCTCACCTGAACGGAGGGCTGATGAAAAACTGTTTTTT.

The J gene is TRBJ1-1, the V gene TRBV5-1; TRBD1 is a possible D gene (6 bases). This CDR3 is 12 amino acids long. V was clipped by 4 bases and J by 6 bases, with 10 bases between them. Germline V lookup: CDR1 SGHRS, CDR2 YFSETQ. The DNA for the CDR3 is TGCGCCAGCAGCACCCCAGGGGCTGAAGCTTTCTTT. The encoded protein is CASSTPGAEAFF.

The genes are TRBV28 and TRBJ2-7; 7 nucleotides line up with TRBD1. Germline V lookup: CDR1 MDHEN, CDR2 SYDVKM. CDR3 length equals 14 residues. J lost 2 bases, V lost 3 bases, and 4 bases had no gene match. The CDR3 region is CASSLGQPPYEQYF. The CDR3 coding sequence is TGTGCCAGCAGTTTGGGACAGCCCCCCTACGAGCAGTACTTC.

The V gene is TRBV6-5, the J gene TRBJ2-7; 11 bases agree with TRBD1. The CDR3 is made up of 14 amino acids. Germline V gives CDR1 MNHEY, CDR2 SVGAGI. V shed 6 bases and J 7 bases; nucleotides not matched to a gene: 8. CDR3 amino acids: CASRSGQGAREQYF. CDR3 in DNA: TGTGCCAGCAGATCCGGACAGGGGGCGCGGGAGCAGTACTTC.

The rearrangement uses TRBV9 and TRBJ1-2, with 7 bases aligning to TRBD1. This CDR3 contains 16 residues. Germline-derived CDR1 and CDR2 are SGDLS and YYNGEE. V shed 4 bases and J 1 base; nucleotides not matched to a gene: 10. CDR3 region: CASSRAGQENNYGYTF. The CDR3 bases are TGTGCCAGCAGCCGAGCAGGACAGGAGAATAACTATGGCTACACCTTC.